The 32 T cell receptor beta chains in this list originate from one sample, sequenced in a study of blood T cells in healthy people across ages (dated by TCRdb to about 2015). Libraries were built with 5' RACE. Sequencing used an Illumina HiSeq 2500. A second PCR of about 6 to 12 cycles was performed with a sample-barcoded 5' primer and a J-beta primer mix. The public sequencing data were trimmed at Q25 with fastp and processed into clonotypes with MiXCR by TCRdb, which kept only in-frame beta chains. Every distinct CDR3 protein forms one entry, paired with its most common genes and DNA. A total of approximately 1.5 million distinct CDR3 sequences appear in this sample, approximately 43% of them only once. The ten largest account for 4% of the sample. Sequencing was performed on blood. The receptor set was obtained from a woman aged 18-29 years in good health.

This clonotype came up many times. This rearrangement joins TRBV10-3 to TRBJ1-6; no clear D gene. The CDR3 spans 18 residues. Trimming removed 0 bases at V and 7 bases at J, with 19 bases between. Germline V gives CDR1 ENHRY, CDR2 SYGVKD. CDR3: CAISESNLYSWGNSPLHF. DNA of the CDR3: TGTGCCATCAGTGAGTCGAACCTCTACTCTTGGGGAAATTCACCCCTCCACTTT.

The V and J genes are TRBV4-2 and TRBJ1-1, with 8 bases aligning to TRBD1. The CDR3 loop spans 16 amino acids. Germline trimming cut 4 bases from V and 6 bases from J; bases unmatched to any gene: 13. Germline V gives CDR1 LGHNA, CDR2 YNFKEQ. The CDR3 DNA reads TGTGCCAGCAGCCCGAGAGGCACAGGGGGTTTCGCTGAAGCTTTCTTT. As protein: CASSPRGTGGFAEAFF.

The rearrangement links TRBV12-3 or TRBV12-4 to TRBJ2-2; weak D call: TRBD1 (6 bases). The CDR3 spans 18 residues. V dropped 6 bases and J dropped 0 bases, with 20 bases sitting between them. CDR3 bases: TGTGCCAGCAGCCCCGGGCCGGGACAAAACGCGAACACCGGGGAGCTGTTTTTT. Encoded protein: CASSPGPGQNANTGELFF.

V gene TRBV20-1 combines with J gene TRBJ2-4, with no clear D. The J call may be mistaken, given a closer DNA end match to TRBJ2-7. CDR1 and CDR2 (germline): DFQATT, SNEGSKA (reference sequence). The CDR3 runs 13 residues. The CDR3: CSAIGRDGYEQYF. The CDR3 nucleotides read TGCAGTGCTATTGGTCGAGATGGCTACGAGCAGTACTTC.

This clonotype turned up a few times. The J gene is TRBJ2-1, the V gene TRBV28; 10 bases map to TRBD1. The CDR3 covers 15 residues. In germline, CDR1 is MDHEN, CDR2 SYDVKM. V shed 6 bases, J shed 5 bases, and the junction held 7 bases outside the gene matches. CDR3 amino acids: CASRLRDRGNNEQFF. CDR3 sequence (DNA): TGTGCCAGCAGGCTCCGGGACAGGGGAAACAATGAGCAGTTCTTC.

This clonotype was seen more than once but under ten times. The gene calls are TRBV20-1 and TRBJ2-1; 9 nucleotides agree with TRBD2. Germline V lookup: CDR1 DFQATT, CDR2 SNEGSKA (reference sequence). The CDR3 contains 16 residues. V shed 2 bases and J 1 base; nucleotides not matched to a gene: 6. CDR3 bases: TGCAGTGCTAGATCCCTTAGCGGGAGTTCCTACAATGAGCAGTTCTTC. It translates to CSARSLSGSSYNEQFF.

This chain connects TRBV11-2 to TRBJ2-7; maybe TRBD1 (6 bases). Germline V gene data show CDR1 as SGHAT and CDR2 as FQNNGV. The CDR3 runs 15 residues. The germline V and J ends were trimmed by 4 bases and 2 bases, with 15 bases remaining between them. CDR3 sequence: CASSSGQILAYEQYF. The CDR3 DNA is TGTGCCAGCAGCTCTGGACAGATCTTAGCCTACGAGCAGTACTTC.

This clonotype occurred a few times. The chain joins TRBV12-3 or TRBV12-4 to TRBJ2-7; D perhaps matches TRBD2 (6 bases). The CDR3 length is 16 residues. Between the trimmed V and J ends, which lost 4 bases and 0 bases, there was a span of 16 bases. CDR3 sequence: CASSYLPGSYSYEQYF. The CDR3 DNA follows: TGTGCCAGCAGTTACCTTCCCGGGAGCTACTCCTACGAGCAGTACTTC.

The V call is TRBV2, the J call TRBJ2-5, with 10 bases identical to TRBD2. The germline CDR1 and CDR2 sequences are SNHLY and FYNNEI. This CDR3 has 14 amino acids. The V and J ends lost 5 bases and 4 bases, in that order; junction bases with no gene match: 4. The CDR3 protein is CASSRAGGTETQYF. The CDR3 DNA is TGTGCCAGCAGTAGAGCGGGAGGGACAGAGACCCAGTACTTC.

This chain joins TRBV9 and TRBJ1-2; TRBD1 agrees at 8 bases. Germline V gene lookup returns CDR1 SGDLS and CDR2 YYNGEE. The CDR3 spans 15 residues. V trimming: 4 bases; J trimming: 4 bases; junction bases outside the gene matches: 9. The CDR3 region is CASSTNRGNSYGYTF. The DNA of the CDR3 is TGTGCCAGCAGCACGAACAGGGGGAATAGCTATGGCTACACCTTC.

This CDR3 reads CASSLSGFFTEAFF. DNA for the CDR3: TGTGCCAGCAGCTTATCCGGTTTCTTCACTGAAGCTTTCTTT. This sequence joins TRBV7-2 and TRBJ1-1; D is uncertain. CDR3 length: 14 amino acids. The germline CDR1 and CDR2 sequences are SGHTA and FQGNSA. Trimming stripped 2 bases from V and 4 bases from J, with 11 bases between.

There are a few counts of this clonotype. J is TRBJ2-1 and V is TRBV24-1; 10 nucleotides align to TRBD2. This CDR3 is 15 amino acids long. V shed 3 bases, J shed 6 bases, and the junction held 4 bases outside the gene matches. Germline V gene lookup returns CDR1 KGHDR and CDR2 SFDVKD. This CDR3 is CATSDDTSGVNEQFF. The CDR3 DNA reads as TGTGCCACCAGTGATGACACTAGCGGGGTCAATGAGCAGTTCTTC.

This clonotype has more than one count but fewer than ten. The CDR3 protein is CSARDLWAGNYNEQFF. As DNA, the CDR3 is TGCAGTGCTAGAGATTTATGGGCCGGGAACTACAATGAGCAGTTCTTC. This chain connects TRBV20-1 to TRBJ2-1; the D gene is possibly TRBD2 (5 bases). The CDR3 is made up of 16 amino acids. Germline CDR1 is DFQATT and CDR2 is SNEGSKA (reference sequence). The V and J ends lost 0 bases and 3 bases respectively, with 15 bases between them.

This clonotype was counted between two and nine times. The rearrangement joins TRBV4-1 to TRBJ2-7; D is possibly TRBD2 (6 bases). V lost 3 bases and J lost 2, with 14 bases in between. CDR3 length: 15 amino acids. The V gene's germline CDR1 is MGHRA and CDR2 YSYEKL. The CDR3 region is CASSQGRLGTYEQYF. The CDR3 DNA reads TGCGCCAGCAGCCAGGGGAGGCTCGGCACCTACGAGCAGTACTTC.

The count of this clonotype is one. The chain links TRBV5-1 to TRBJ2-4; a weak D match, TRBD1 (6 bases). The V and J ends lost 0 bases and 1 base respectively, with 17 bases between them. CDR1 is SGHRS and CDR2 is YFSETQ in the germline V gene. The CDR3 sequence is 18 residues long. The CDR3 coding sequence is TGCGCCAGCAGCTTGGCAGGGGACAATGCAGGGGCCAAAAACATTCAGTACTTC. Encoded protein: CASSLAGDNAGAKNIQYF.

This clonotype has more than one count but fewer than ten. The chain links TRBV10-3 to TRBJ2-3, with 8 bases identical to TRBD1. Germline CDR1 and CDR2: ENHRY and SYGVKD. This CDR3 contains 15 residues. V lost 5 bases, J lost 4 bases, and 8 bases stayed unmatched. The CDR3, as DNA: TGTGCCATCAGTTCTAGACAGGGGACGCCAGATACGCAGTATTTT. It encodes CAISSRQGTPDTQYF.

The gene calls are TRBV20-1 and TRBJ2-1; TRBD2 matches 10 bases. This CDR3 has 16 residues. Germline V gene sequence: CDR1 DFQATT, CDR2 SNEGSKA (reference sequence). With 3 bases clipped from V and 4 bases from J, the junction kept 9 bases outside the gene matches. This chain's CDR3 is CSARDYSGGLYNEQFF. In DNA form, the CDR3 reads TGCAGTGCTAGGGACTATAGCGGGGGGTTATACAATGAGCAGTTCTTC.

The sample holds a few counts of this clonotype. The V gene is TRBV28, the J gene TRBJ2-5; D remains unclear. V was trimmed by 3 bases and J by 2 bases, leaving 7 bases between them. Germline V gives CDR1 MDHEN, CDR2 SYDVKM. The CDR3 runs 13 residues. DNA for the CDR3: TGTGCCAGCAGTTTCAGGCAGCAAGAGACCCAGTACTTC. The encoded protein is CASSFRQQETQYF.

J is TRBJ1-2 and V is TRBV6-2 or TRBV6-3; D is ambiguous. Germline V CDR1 and CDR2: MNHEY, SVGEGT. The CDR3 length is 14 residues. V was cut by 6 bases and J by 5 bases, with 16 bases left in between. The chain's CDR3 is CASSPAGIGYGYTF. CDR3 DNA: TGTGCCAGCAGCCCCGCGGGGATCGGATATGGCTACACCTTC.

CDR3 loop: CASSVTSGVYTQYF. In DNA form, the CDR3 reads TGTGCCAGCAGCGTGACTAGCGGGGTCTATACGCAGTATTTT. The chain recombines TRBV7-2 with TRBJ2-3; 11 bases fit TRBD2. CDR1 and CDR2 from the germline V gene are SGHTA and FQGNSA. The CDR3 extends over 14 amino acids. After removal of 5 bases from V and 7 bases from J, the junction contained 5 bases not matched to a gene.

J is TRBJ2-5 and V is TRBV27, with 12 nucleotides matching TRBD2. J lost 4 bases, V lost 9 bases, and 9 bases had no gene match. Looked up from germline, CDR1 is MNHEY and CDR2 is SMNVEV (reference sequence). The CDR3 has 15 residues. The CDR3 DNA reads as TGTGCCAGTCGTTTGGGACTAGCGGGCCGAGAGACCCAGTACTTC. Translated, it gives CASRLGLAGRETQYF.

A single count supports this clonotype. The chain recombines TRBV7-9 with TRBJ1-1; a weak D match, TRBD1 (5 bases). The length of the CDR3 is 16 residues. Germline V gene lookup returns CDR1 SEHNR and CDR2 FQNEAQ (reference sequence). V lost 6 bases and J lost 0, with 17 bases in between. The DNA of the CDR3 is TGTGCCAGCAGAAGGGGAGTACAGGATATGAACACTGAAGCTTTCTTT. It is translated as CASRRGVQDMNTEAFF.

The chain couples TRBV10-3 to TRBJ2-3; 8 bases are a match to TRBD2. Germline values: CDR1 ENHRY, CDR2 SYGVKD. The CDR3 sequence is 18 residues long. Unmatched junction bases numbered 12, after V lost 4 bases and J lost 0 bases. The CDR3 is CAISVGAGGPSSTDTQYF. The CDR3 DNA follows: TGTGCCATCAGTGTCGGGGCGGGAGGACCTTCTAGCACAGATACGCAGTATTTT.

The chain joins TRBV27 to TRBJ2-1; tentatively, D is TRBD1 (5 bases). V was shortened by 8 bases and J by 4 bases, with 15 bases between the two germline ends. This CDR3 comprises 14 residues. From germline, CDR1 is MNHEY and CDR2 SMNVEV (reference sequence). The CDR3 DNA sequence: TGTGCCAGCCTATTGAAGACAGTTTACAATGAGCAGTTCTTC. This gives the protein CASLLKTVYNEQFF.

This sequence joins TRBV9 and TRBJ2-1; 8 bases are a match to TRBD1. With V trimmed by 0 bases and J by 2 bases, 1 base remained unmatched. CDR1 and CDR2 (germline): SGDLS, YYNGEE. The CDR3 loop spans 15 amino acids. DNA of the CDR3: TGTGCCAGCAGCGTAGTACAGGGGGCCTACAATGAGCAGTTCTTC. Translation gives CASSVVQGAYNEQFF.

This clonotype was recorded a few times. CDR3 sequence reads: CASSVAPISGDTQYF. The CDR3 DNA reads as TGTGCCAGCAGCGTAGCCCCCATTTCTGGAGATACGCAGTATTTT. The chain employs TRBV9 and TRBJ2-3; D ambiguous. Trimming cost V 0 bases and J 5 bases, with 13 bases left between them. CDR1 is SGDLS, CDR2 YYNGEE, per germline. The CDR3 is made up of 15 amino acids. Full variable domain (rest looked up from reference TRBV9 and TRBJ2-3): DSGVTQTPKHLITATGQRVTLRCSPRSGDLSVYWYQQSLDQGLQFLIQYYNGEERAKGNILERFSAQQFPDLHSELNLSSLELGDSALYFCASSVAPISGDTQYFGPGTRLTVL.

This chain uses TRBV24-1 with TRBJ1-5; 7 nucleotides agree with TRBD1. Germline V CDR1 and CDR2: KGHDR, SFDVKD. The V gene end was trimmed by 9 bases and the J gene end by 4 bases; junction bases not matched to a gene: 8. The CDR3 runs to 14 residues. As DNA, the CDR3 is TGTGCCACCGCCGGGACAGTGATTAATCAGCCCCAGCATTTT. It yields the protein CATAGTVINQPQHF.

The J gene is TRBJ2-7, the V gene TRBV6-6; D gene unclear. CDR3 length equals 11 residues. Trimming took 7 bases from V and 7 from J, leaving 11 bases between them. Per the germline V gene, CDR1 is MNHNY and CDR2 is SVGAGI (reference sequence). CDR3: CASILNNEQYF. CDR3 DNA sequence: TGTGCCAGCATTCTAAACAATGAGCAGTACTTC.

In this sample, this clonotype turned up a few times. This chain uses TRBV4-3 with TRBJ1-6, with TRBD1 matching over 9 bases. This CDR3 comprises 16 residues. CDR1 is LGHNA, CDR2 YSLEER, per germline. The V segment lost 2 bases and the J segment 7 bases; nucleotides outside the gene matches: 6. The CDR3 spells CASSQTPGTGNSPLHF. The CDR3 coding sequence is TGCGCCAGCAGCCAAACTCCCGGGACAGGGAATTCACCCCTCCACTTT.

The chain joins TRBV6-2 or TRBV6-3 to TRBJ2-7; 10 positions match TRBD1. V lost 9 bases to trimming and J lost 3 bases; unmatched junction nucleotides: 8. The CDR3 spans 14 residues. CDR1 MNHEY and CDR2 SVGEGT come from the germline V gene. Here the CDR3 DNA reads TGTGCCAGTTACCGCGGGACAGGGGTCTACGAGCAGTACTTC. The encoded protein is CASYRGTGVYEQYF.

In regard to this clonotype: The final CDR3 position lacks the conserved phenylalanine or tryptophan, pointing to a likely read error. The DNA is left out, because the CDR3 cannot be placed on it with certainty; the CDR3 is given as TCRdb lists it. V usage is TRBV13 and J usage is TRBJ2-1; the table names TRBD1, a call not compared with the DNA. The CDR3 is 17 amino acids in total, end residues counted. The V gene's germline CDR1 is PRHDT and CDR2 FYEKMQ (reference sequence). The CDR3 region is CASSQSHRGGDGYTFGS.

The CDR3 DNA reads as TGTGCCAGCAACCGGGACGGGCCCTATGGCTACACCTTC. Translated, it gives CASNRDGPYGYTF. The genes are TRBV9 and TRBJ1-2, with D tentatively TRBD1 (5 bases). The CDR3 length is 13 residues. Trimming cost V 6 bases and J 4 bases, with 13 bases left between them. CDR1 and CDR2 from the germline V gene are SGDLS and YYNGEE.